This is a list of T cell receptor beta chains from one sample in a study of human T cells and chemical hapten exposure. Via MiXCR, TCRdb re-called the RACE reads, giving one row per CDR3 protein. Of about 97,000 distinct CDR3 sequences listed, 25% to 35% are singletons. This specimen was whole blood, taken in connection with sensitization to the hapten diphenylcyclopropenone (DPC). The source is a man aged 40-49 years with alopecia areata. Some clones in this sample may be carry-over from other donors' samples. Each CDR3 is given with its conserved first and last residue. Clone size appears in some rows only: once, few, many, or a class for an expanded clone.

clone_size v_call cdr3_aa
few TRBV20-1 CSARATQREKYEQYF
NA TRBV28 CASRTSGRDHEQYF
few TRBV29-1 CSVENQRDRAFNYGYTF
NA TRBV20-1 CSVRDGNTGELFF
NA TRBV4-2 CASSQESEPHNEQFF
NA TRBV2 CASSEGTALLQPQHF
NA TRBV2 CASSDSTGAFYKQYF
NA TRBV6-2/TRBV6-3 CASSYSEGLVPPGEQYF
few TRBV5-1 CASSRQDLSSYNSPLHF
NA TRBV30 CAWMIAGADTQYF
few TRBV7-3 CASSLRENNEQFF
NA TRBV28 CASWTSGSRTREQYF
few TRBV28 CASSIYSLLAGQTYEQYF
NA TRBV10-3 CAISDMTSSYEQYF
NA TRBV7-3 CASSLTGTENSPLHF